This T cell receptor (beta chain) was captured in a study of blood T cells in healthy people across ages. Next came a second PCR, run for about 7 to 12 cycles, which used a sample-barcoded 5' primer along with a J-beta primer mix. A template-switch adaptor that had 12 random nucleotides put a tag on each cDNA molecule. TCRdb ran MiXCR on the 5' RACE reads and lists one entry per CDR3 protein. This table holds about 780,000 distinct CDR3 sequences, around 68% found once. The TCR comes from a man in his thirties or forties in good health. Sequenced material: blood.

This CDR3 is CASSQVIRTSGYSNEQFF. In nucleotides, the CDR3 is TGCGCCAGCAGCCAAGTAATAAGGACTAGCGGGTACTCCAATGAGCAGTTCTTC. The chain employs TRBV4-3 and TRBJ2-1; 11 positions match TRBD2. CDR1 is LGHNA and CDR2 is YSLEER in the germline V gene. The CDR3 consists of 18 residues. The trim removed 1 base at V and 6 bases at J, leaving 11 bases unmatched.